This T cell receptor beta chain was observed in a study of OX40 agonist ivuxolimab in advanced cancers. Study information: Eligibility rules accepted prior anti-PD-1, anti-PD-L1 or anti-CTLA-4 therapy, and approximately 40% had some. Overall study results and limits: Low clonal expansion, among the lowest seen, marked partial responders at 0.1-3.0 mg/kg. The CD4+ and CD8+ T cells in the blood had expanded clonally by week 6 at 0.1 to 3.0 mg/kg.

The CDR3 sequence is 17 residues long. Between the trimmed V and J ends, which lost 5 bases and 6 bases, there was a span of 23 bases. CDR1 is MDHEN, CDR2 SYDVKM, per germline. Measured with immunoSEQ multiplex PCR; TCRdb has only the in-frame clones, and not every one. The sample carries tens of thousands of clones, around four fifths recorded once. In regard to this clone: The antigen is unknown.

The chain is built from TRBV28 and TRBJ2-4; perhaps TRBD1 as D (6 bases). The sample consisted of CD4+ or CD8+ T cells sorted from blood, taken in a trial of the OX40 agonist ivuxolimab. This TCR was recovered from an adult with an advanced solid tumor such as melanoma, head and neck, liver or kidney cancer. In DNA, the CDR3 is TGTGCCAGCAGTCCATACTCGACCGAGGGGGTGGGAAACATTCAGTACTTC. It encodes CASSPYSTEGVGNIQYF.